The rows below give T cell receptor beta chains drawn from one sample of a study of shared clonotypes between healthy human individuals. The protocol was immunoSEQ multiplex PCR, while the TCRdb copy is restricted to in-frame clones and leaves out a portion. The repertoire has fewer than 500,000 clones, 60% to 80% of them found once; the top ten carry roughly an eighth. Sequenced input: PBMCs. Receptors were obtained from a middle-aged woman in good health. Some clones in this sample may be carry-over from other donors' samples. CDR3s include the opening cysteine and the closing phenylalanine or tryptophan. The order of the fields is clone size, D gene, V gene, J gene, CDR3 DNA, CDR3 protein. The D gene is left open where the match is weak. Size tells how often a clone was seen (once, few, many) or the class of an expanded clone, and some rows leave it out.

>.|TRBD1|TRBV5-1|TRBJ2-3
TGCGCCAGCAGCGGCGAACAGGGGCCCAGCACAGATACGCAGTATTTT
CASSGEQGPSTDTQYF
>.|.|TRBV19|TRBJ2-7
TGTGCCAGTAGTGGTTTCCCGTCCTACGAGCAGTACTTC
CASSGFPSYEQYF
>.|.|TRBV1|TRBJ2-1
TGCACCAGCAGCCACGACAGGGAAGTAGCGGGAGAGTGGGAGCAGTTCTTC
CTSSHDREVAGEWEQFF
>.|.|TRBV7-2|TRBJ2-1
TGTGCCAGCAGCTTAGACGGGAGCCACAATGAGCAGTTCTTC
CASSLDGSHNEQFF
>.|.|TRBV5-4|TRBJ1-2
TGTGCCAGCAGCTTCGTGGGTGGATCATATGGCTACACCTTC
CASSFVGGSYGYTF
>.|.|TRBV15|TRBJ2-1
TGTGCCACCGGGGGGAGCTCCTACAATGAGCAGTTCTTC
CATGGSSYNEQFF
>.|.|TRBV28|TRBJ1-5
TGTGCCAGCCGTGGGGGTGGACAGCCCCAGCATTTT
CASRGGGQPQHF
>.|.|TRBV4-2|TRBJ1-2
TGTGCCAGCAGCCAAGCCCAGGGACCTAACTATGGCTACACCTTC
CASSQAQGPNYGYTF
>.|.|TRBV25-1|TRBJ2-1
TGTGCCAGCAGTGGAGTGGAGAGCTCCTACAATGAGCAGTTCTTC
CASSGVESSYNEQFF
>.|TRBD2|TRBV28|TRBJ2-2
TGTGCCAGCAGTTCCCCCCCCCTAGCGGGAGATACCGGGGAGCTGTTTTTT
CASSSPPLAGDTGELFF
>few|.|TRBV10-3|TRBJ1-2
TGTGCCATCAGTGAGTCTGACAAAGCTAACTATGGCTACACCTTC
CAISESDKANYGYTF
>.|TRBD1|TRBV28|TRBJ2-7
TGTGCCAGCAGGGGGACAGGGGAGCCCTACGAGCAGTACTTC
CASRGTGEPYEQYF
>.|.|TRBV6-1|TRBJ2-7
TGTGCCATCTTGGGGGTAGGCTTCGACGAGCAGTACTTC
CAILGVGFDEQYF
>.|TRBD2|TRBV7-3|TRBJ2-1
TGTGCCAGCAGCGATCGGACTAGTCTCCATGAGCAGTTCTTC
CASSDRTSLHEQFF
>.|.|TRBV6-4|TRBJ2-1
TGTGCCAGCAGTGACTCCGGCGCCCGCTCCTACAATGAGCAGTTCTTC
CASSDSGARSYNEQFF
>.|TRBD1|TRBV25-1|TRBJ2-1
TGTGCCAGCAGGGGGCAGGGGGTAGCCGAGGAGCAGTTCTTC
CASRGQGVAEEQFF
>once|TRBD1|TRBV28|TRBJ2-1
TGTGCCAGCACAGGGGGCATTTACAATGAGCAGTTCTTC
CASTGGIYNEQFF
>.|TRBD2|TRBV6-1|TRBJ2-5
TGTGCCAGCAGCAATCCGGGACTAGCGGAGACCCAGTACTTC
CASSNPGLAETQYF
>.|.|TRBV11-3|TRBJ2-1
TGTGCCAGCAGCTCCAGGGAAGGGCAATACAATGAGCAGTTCTTC
CASSSREGQYNEQFF
>.|TRBD2|TRBV7-2|TRBJ2-3
TGTGCCAGCAGCCCCAGGACTAGCGGGTGGGAGGCAGATACGCAGTATTTT
CASSPRTSGWEADTQYF
>.|.|TRBV7-9|TRBJ1-2
TGTGCCAGCAGACCAAGGTACCCAGCCGGGTTTCTAGATGGCTACACCTTC
CASRPRYPAGFLDGYTF
>.|.|TRBV5-1|TRBJ2-5
TGCGCCAGCAGCTTGCACCCCAGACAAGAGACCCAGTACTTC
CASSLHPRQETQYF
>.|TRBD2|TRBV28|TRBJ2-5
TGTGCCAGCAGTCCGGGACTAGCGGGGGTTCGCGAGACCCAGTACTTC
CASSPGLAGVRETQYF
>.|.|TRBV18|TRBJ1-2
TGTGCCAGCTCACCAAGGGTAGGGCAGCAATTCGGCTACACCTTC
CASSPRVGQQFGYTF
>once|TRBD2|TRBV18|TRBJ2-7
TGTGCCAGCTCACCCGGGACTAGCGGGAGGAGAACCTACGAGCAGTACTTC
CASSPGTSGRRTYEQYF
>few|.|TRBV20-1|TRBJ1-5
TGCAGTGCTCAGCGCCAGCCCCAGCATTTT
CSAQRQPQHF
>.|.|TRBV7-9|TRBJ2-1
TGTGCCAGCAGCTTTACCGGGTACAATGAGCAGTTCTTC
CASSFTGYNEQFF
>once|TRBD1|TRBV5-6|TRBJ1-5
TGTGCCAGCAGCTACGGACAGGGGCGAAGTCAGCCCCAGCATTTT
CASSYGQGRSQPQHF
>once|TRBD1|TRBV18|TRBJ2-7
TGTGCCAGCTCACCCCCGGGACAGGGGCGCTACGAGCAGTACTTC
CASSPPGQGRYEQYF
>.|.|TRBV27|TRBJ2-7
TGTGCCAGCAGTCCCGGGTATGCTTACGAGCAGTACTTC
CASSPGYAYEQYF
>.|.|TRBV28|TRBJ1-4
TGTGCCAGCAGTTCCCGAGGAGGGGGGGTTGAAAAACTGTTTTTT
CASSSRGGGVEKLFF
>.|.|TRBV5-4|TRBJ1-1
TGTGCCAGCAGCTTTGGCGGACACCGGATGAACACTGAAGCTTTCTTT
CASSFGGHRMNTEAFF
>.|.|TRBV7-6|TRBJ1-1
TGTGCCAGCAGCTTAGCTGGGCATGGGAACACTGAAGCTTTCTTT
CASSLAGHGNTEAFF